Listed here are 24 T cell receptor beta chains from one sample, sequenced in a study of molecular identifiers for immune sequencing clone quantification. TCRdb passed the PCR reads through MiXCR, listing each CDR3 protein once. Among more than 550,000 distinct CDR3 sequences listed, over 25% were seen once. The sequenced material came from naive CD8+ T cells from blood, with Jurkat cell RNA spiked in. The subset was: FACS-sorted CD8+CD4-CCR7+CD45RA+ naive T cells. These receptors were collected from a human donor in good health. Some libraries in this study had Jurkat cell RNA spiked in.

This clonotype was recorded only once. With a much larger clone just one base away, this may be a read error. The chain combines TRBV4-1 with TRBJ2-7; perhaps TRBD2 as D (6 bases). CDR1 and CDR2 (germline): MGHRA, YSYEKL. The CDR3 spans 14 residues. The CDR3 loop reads CARSQDYPGVEQYF. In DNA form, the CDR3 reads TGCGCCCGCAGCCAAGATTACCCGGGGGTCGAGCAGTACTTC.

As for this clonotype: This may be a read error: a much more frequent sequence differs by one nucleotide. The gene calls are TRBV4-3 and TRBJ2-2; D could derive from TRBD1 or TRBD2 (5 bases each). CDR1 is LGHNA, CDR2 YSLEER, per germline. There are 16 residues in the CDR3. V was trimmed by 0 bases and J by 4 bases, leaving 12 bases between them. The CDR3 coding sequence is TGCGCCAGCAGCCAAGATTTCAGGGACGTCACCGGGGAGCTGTTTTTT. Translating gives CASSQDFRDVTGELFF.

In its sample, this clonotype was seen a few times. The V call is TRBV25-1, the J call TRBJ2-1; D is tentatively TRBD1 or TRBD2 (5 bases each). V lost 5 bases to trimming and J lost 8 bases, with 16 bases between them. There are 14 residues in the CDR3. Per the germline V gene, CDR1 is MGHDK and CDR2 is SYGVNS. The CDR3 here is CASSSWGSWDEQFF. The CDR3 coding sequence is TGTGCCAGCAGTTCATGGGGGAGTTGGGATGAGCAGTTCTTC.

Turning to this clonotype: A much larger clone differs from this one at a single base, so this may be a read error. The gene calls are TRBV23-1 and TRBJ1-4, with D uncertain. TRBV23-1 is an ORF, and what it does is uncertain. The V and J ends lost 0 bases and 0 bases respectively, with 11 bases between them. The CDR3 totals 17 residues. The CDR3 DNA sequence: TGCGCCAGCAGTCAATCCACCTCAGTGCCAACTAATGAAAAACTGTTTTTT. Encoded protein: CASSQSTSVPTNEKLFF.

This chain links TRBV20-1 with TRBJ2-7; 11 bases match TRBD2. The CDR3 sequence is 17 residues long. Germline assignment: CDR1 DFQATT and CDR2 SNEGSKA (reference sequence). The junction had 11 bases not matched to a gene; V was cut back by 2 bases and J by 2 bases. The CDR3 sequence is CSARKASGGFYPYEQYF. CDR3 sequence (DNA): TGCAGTGCTAGAAAGGCTAGCGGGGGGTTTTACCCCTACGAGCAGTACTTC.

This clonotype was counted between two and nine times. The CDR3 DNA reads as TGTGCCTGGAGTCCGGATGGCTACACCTTC. Its translation: CAWSPDGYTF. V and J are TRBV30 and TRBJ1-2; D not certain. This CDR3 contains 10 residues. The germline V gene has CDR1 GTSNPN and CDR2 SVGIG (reference sequence). Trimming removed 2 bases from V and 6 bases from J, with 4 bases in between. Full variable domain (missing parts from reference TRBV30 and TRBJ1-2): SQTIHQWPATLVQPVGSPLSLECTVEGTSNPNLYWYRQAAGRGLQLLFYSVGIGQISSEVPQNLSASRPQDRQFILSSKKLLLSDSGFYLCAWSPDGYTFGSGTRLTVV.

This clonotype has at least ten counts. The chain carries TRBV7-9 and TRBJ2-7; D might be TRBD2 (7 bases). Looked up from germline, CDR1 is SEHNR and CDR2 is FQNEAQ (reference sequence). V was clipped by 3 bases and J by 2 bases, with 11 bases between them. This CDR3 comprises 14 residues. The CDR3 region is CASSLGGATYEQYF. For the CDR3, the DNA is TGTGCCAGCAGCTTGGGGGGGGCAACCTACGAGCAGTACTTC.

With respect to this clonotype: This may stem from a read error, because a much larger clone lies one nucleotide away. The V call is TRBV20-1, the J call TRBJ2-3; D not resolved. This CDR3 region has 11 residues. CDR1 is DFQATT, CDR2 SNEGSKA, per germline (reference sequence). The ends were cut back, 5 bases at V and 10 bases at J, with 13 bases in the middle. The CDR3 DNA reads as TGCAGTGCTCACCCCCTCGGCCCGCAGTATTTT. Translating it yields CSAHPLGPQYF.

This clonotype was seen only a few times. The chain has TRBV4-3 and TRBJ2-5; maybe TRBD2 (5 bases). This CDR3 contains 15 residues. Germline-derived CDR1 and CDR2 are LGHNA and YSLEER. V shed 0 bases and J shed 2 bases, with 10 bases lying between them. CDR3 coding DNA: TGCGCCAGCAGCCAAGAAAAAGCGGAACAAGAGACCCAGTACTTC. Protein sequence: CASSQEKAEQETQYF.

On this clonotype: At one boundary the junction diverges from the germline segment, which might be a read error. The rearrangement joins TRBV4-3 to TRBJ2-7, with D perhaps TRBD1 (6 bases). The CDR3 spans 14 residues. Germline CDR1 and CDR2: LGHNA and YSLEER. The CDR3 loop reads CASSQGGQPYEKYF. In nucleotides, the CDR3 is TGCGCCAGCAGCCAAGGGGGACAACCCTACGAGAAGTACTTC.

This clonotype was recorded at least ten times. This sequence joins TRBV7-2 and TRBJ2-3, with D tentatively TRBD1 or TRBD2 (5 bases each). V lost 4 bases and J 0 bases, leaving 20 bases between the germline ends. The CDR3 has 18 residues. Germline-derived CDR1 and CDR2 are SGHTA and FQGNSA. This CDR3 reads CASSSDWTQTTSTDTQYF. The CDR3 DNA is TGTGCCAGCAGCTCGGACTGGACACAAACCACTAGCACAGATACGCAGTATTTT.

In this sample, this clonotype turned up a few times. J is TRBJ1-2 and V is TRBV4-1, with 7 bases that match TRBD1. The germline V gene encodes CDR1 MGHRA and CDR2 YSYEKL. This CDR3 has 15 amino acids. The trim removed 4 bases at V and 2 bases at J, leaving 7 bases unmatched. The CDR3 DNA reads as TGCGCCAGCAGCCCCCTGGGACAGCCCAACTATGGCTACACCTTC. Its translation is CASSPLGQPNYGYTF.

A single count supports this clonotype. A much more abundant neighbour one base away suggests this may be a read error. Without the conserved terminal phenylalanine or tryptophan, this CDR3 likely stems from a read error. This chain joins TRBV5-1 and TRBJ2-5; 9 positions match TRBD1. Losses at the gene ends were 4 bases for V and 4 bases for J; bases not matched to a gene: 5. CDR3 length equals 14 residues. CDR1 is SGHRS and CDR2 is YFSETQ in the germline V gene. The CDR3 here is CASSLGQGRETQYL. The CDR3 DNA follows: TGCGCCAGCAGCCTAGGACAGGGGAGAGAGACCCAGTACCTC.

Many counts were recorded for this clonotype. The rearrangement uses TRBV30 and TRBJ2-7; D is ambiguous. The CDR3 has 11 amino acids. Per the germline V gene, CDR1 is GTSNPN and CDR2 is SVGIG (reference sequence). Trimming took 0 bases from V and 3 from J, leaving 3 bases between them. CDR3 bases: TGTGCCTGGAGTGTTCACTACGAGCAGTACTTC. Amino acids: CAWSVHYEQYF.

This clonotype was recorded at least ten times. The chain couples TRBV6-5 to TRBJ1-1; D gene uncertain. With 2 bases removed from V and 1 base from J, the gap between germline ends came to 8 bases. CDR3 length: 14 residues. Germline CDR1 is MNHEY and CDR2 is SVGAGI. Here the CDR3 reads CASSYGRGNTEAFF. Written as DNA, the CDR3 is TGTGCCAGCAGTTACGGCCGGGGGAACACTGAAGCTTTCTTT.

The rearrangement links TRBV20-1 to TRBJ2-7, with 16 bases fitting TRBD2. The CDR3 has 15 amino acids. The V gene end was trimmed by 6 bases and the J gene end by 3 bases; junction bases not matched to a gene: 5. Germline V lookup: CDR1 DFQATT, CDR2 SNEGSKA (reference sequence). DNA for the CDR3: TGCAGTGCCTGGGGACTAGCGGGGGGGAACTACGAGCAGTACTTC. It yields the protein CSAWGLAGGNYEQYF.

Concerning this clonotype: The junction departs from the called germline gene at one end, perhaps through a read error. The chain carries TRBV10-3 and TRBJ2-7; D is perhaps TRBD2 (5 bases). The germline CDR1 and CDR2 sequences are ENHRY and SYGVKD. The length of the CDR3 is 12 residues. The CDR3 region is CASSERKDEQYF. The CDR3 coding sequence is TGTGCCAGCAGTGAGCGGAAAGACGAGCAGTACTTC.

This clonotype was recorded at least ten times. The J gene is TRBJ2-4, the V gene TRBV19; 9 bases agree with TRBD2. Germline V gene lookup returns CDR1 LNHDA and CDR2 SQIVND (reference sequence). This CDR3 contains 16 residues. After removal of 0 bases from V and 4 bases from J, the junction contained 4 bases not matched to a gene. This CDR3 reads CASSIDPSGAKNIQYF. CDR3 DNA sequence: TGTGCCAGTAGTATAGATCCTAGCGGGGCAAAAAACATTCAGTACTTC. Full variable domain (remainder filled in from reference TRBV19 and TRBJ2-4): DGGITQSPKYLFRKEGQNVTLSCEQNLNHDAMYWYRQDPGQGLRLIYYSQIVNDFQKGDIAEGYSVSREKKESFPLTVTSAQKNPTAFYLCASSIDPSGAKNIQYFGAGTRLSVL.

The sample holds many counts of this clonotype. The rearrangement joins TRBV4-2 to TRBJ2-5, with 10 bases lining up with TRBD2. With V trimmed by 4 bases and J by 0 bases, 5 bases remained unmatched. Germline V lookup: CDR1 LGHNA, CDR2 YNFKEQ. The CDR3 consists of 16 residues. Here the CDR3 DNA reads TGTGCCAGCAGCCCAAGGACTAGCGGCGACCAAGAGACCCAGTACTTC. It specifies CASSPRTSGDQETQYF.

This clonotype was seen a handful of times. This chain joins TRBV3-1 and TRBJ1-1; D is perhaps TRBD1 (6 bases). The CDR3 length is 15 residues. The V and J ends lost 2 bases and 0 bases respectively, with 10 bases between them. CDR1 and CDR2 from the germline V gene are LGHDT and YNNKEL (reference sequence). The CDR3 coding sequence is TGTGCCAGCAGCCAACGGACAGCGTTGAACACTGAAGCTTTCTTT. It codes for CASSQRTALNTEAFF. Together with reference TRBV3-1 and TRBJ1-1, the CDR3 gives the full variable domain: DTAVSQTPKYLVTQMGNDKSIKCEQNLGHDTMYWYKQDSKKFLKIMFSYNNKELIINETVPNRFSPKSPDKAHLNLHINSLELGDSAVYFCASSQRTALNTEAFFGQGTRLTVV.

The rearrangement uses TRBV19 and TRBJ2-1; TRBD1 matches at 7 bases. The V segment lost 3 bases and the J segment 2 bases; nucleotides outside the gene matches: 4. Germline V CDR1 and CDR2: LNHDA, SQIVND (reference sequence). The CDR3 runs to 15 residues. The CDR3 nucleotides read TGTGCCAGTAGTATTGGGGACAGAACCTACAATGAGCAGTTCTTC. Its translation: CASSIGDRTYNEQFF.

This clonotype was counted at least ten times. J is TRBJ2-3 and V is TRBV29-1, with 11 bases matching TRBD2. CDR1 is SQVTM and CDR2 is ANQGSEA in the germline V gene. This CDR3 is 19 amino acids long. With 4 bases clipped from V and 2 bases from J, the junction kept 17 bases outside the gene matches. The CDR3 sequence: CSVVVVGSGGVIPTDTQYF. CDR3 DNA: TGCAGCGTTGTAGTCGTGGGTAGCGGGGGGGTAATACCCACAGATACGCAGTATTTT.

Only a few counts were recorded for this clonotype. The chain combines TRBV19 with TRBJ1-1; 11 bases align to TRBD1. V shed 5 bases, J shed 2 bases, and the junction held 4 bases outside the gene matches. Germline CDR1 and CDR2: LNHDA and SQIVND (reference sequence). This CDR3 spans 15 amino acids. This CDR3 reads CASSADRGLNTEAFF. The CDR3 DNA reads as TGTGCCAGTAGTGCGGACAGGGGGCTCAACACTGAAGCTTTCTTT.

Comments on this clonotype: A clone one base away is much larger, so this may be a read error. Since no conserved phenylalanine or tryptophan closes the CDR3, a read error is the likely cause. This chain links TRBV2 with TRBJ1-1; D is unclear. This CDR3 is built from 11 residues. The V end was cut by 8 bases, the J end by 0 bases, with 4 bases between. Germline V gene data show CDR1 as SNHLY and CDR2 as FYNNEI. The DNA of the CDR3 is TGTGCCAGCTATCTGAACACTGAAGCTTTCATT. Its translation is CASYLNTEAFI.